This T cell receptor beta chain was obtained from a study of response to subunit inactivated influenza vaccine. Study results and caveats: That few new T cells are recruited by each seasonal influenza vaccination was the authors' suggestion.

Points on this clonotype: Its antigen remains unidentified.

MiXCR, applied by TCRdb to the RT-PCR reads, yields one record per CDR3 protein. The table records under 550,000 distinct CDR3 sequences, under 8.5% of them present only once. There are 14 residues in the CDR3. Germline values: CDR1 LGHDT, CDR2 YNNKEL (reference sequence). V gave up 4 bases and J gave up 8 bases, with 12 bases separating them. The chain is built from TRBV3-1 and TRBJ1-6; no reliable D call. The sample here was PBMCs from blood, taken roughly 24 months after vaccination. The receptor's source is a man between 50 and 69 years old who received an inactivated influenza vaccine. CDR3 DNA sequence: TGTGCCAGCAGCCCGGACTATCGGGATTCACCCCTCCACTTT. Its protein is CASSPDYRDSPLHF.